These 29 T cell receptor beta chains were sequenced from one sample in a study of radiotherapy plus CTLA-4 blockade in lung cancer. Generated by immunoSEQ multiplex PCR, the TCRdb table keeps only in-frame clones and is missing some. The sample lists over 100,000 clones; 85% to 90% were seen once. The input for sequencing was peripheral blood, taken from a patient treated with radiotherapy plus ipilimumab. The origin of the receptors is a human donor with non-small cell lung cancer that progressed on radiotherapy plus ipilimumab.

As for this clone: In the same sample, other DNA sequences code for this CDR3. The V call is TRBV4-1, the J call TRBJ2-7; 10 nucleotides line up with TRBD2. CDR1 is MGHRA, CDR2 YSYEKL, per germline. V trimming: 3 bases; J trimming: 1 base; junction bases outside the gene matches: 6. This CDR3 spans 16 amino acids. The CDR3 sequence is CASSHILAGLSYEQYF. The CDR3, as DNA: TGCGCCAGCAGCCACATACTAGCGGGACTTTCCTACGAGCAGTACTTC.

This chain uses TRBV1 with TRBJ2-3; the listed D gene, TRBD2, was not tested against the DNA. TRBV1 is designated a pseudogene. The CDR3 loop spans 20 amino acids. The CDR3 here is CTSSQGPQGLAGGKTDTQYF. CDR3 nucleotide sequence: TGCACCAGCAGCCAAGGTCCCCAGGGACTAGCGGGAGGTAAAACAGATACGCAGTATTTT.

This chain links TRBV18 with TRBJ2-6; possible D gene TRBD2, 5 bases. Per the germline V gene, CDR1 is KGHSH and CDR2 is LQKENI. The CDR3 is 16 residues long. V lost 6 bases, J lost 2 bases, and 14 bases lay in between. The CDR3 reads CASSPTLAAGANVLTF. CDR3 DNA sequence: TGTGCCAGCTCGCCTACCCTAGCTGCTGGGGCCAACGTCCTGACTTTC.

The V gene is TRBV5-1, the J gene TRBJ2-1; TRBD2 is a possible D gene (5 bases). V lost 1 base, J lost 10 bases, and 12 bases lay in between. This CDR3 has 13 residues. In germline, CDR1 is SGHRS, CDR2 YFSETQ. CDR3 in amino acids: CASSLQIGGEQFF. The CDR3 bases are TGCGCCAGCAGCTTGCAGATTGGAGGCGAGCAGTTCTTC. Using reference TRBV5-1 and TRBJ2-1 for the parts outside the CDR3, the full variable domain is KAGVTQTPRYLIKTRGQQVTLSCSPISGHRSVSWYQQTPGQGLQFLFEYFSETQRNKGNFPGRFSGRQFSNSRSEMNVSTLELGDSALYLCASSLQIGGEQFFGPGTRLTVL.

V and J are TRBV20-1 and TRBJ2-1; D gene unclear. The V and J ends lost 4 bases and 8 bases respectively, with 9 bases between them. Germline V gene data show CDR1 as DFQATT and CDR2 as SNEGSKA (reference sequence). CDR3 length: 11 residues. CDR3 coding DNA: TGCAGTGCTAACGGTGGGGATGAGCAGTTCTTC. Translating it yields CSANGGDEQFF.

V and J are TRBV29-1 and TRBJ1-4, with 7 bases matching TRBD1. Germline V gene sequence: CDR1 SQVTM, CDR2 ANQGSEA. Trimming removed 1 base from V and 7 bases from J; junction bases left unmatched: 6. The CDR3 has 14 residues. The CDR3 region is CSVEVAYRGEKLFF. As DNA, the CDR3 is TGCAGCGTTGAAGTAGCTTACAGGGGTGAAAAACTGTTTTTT.

This chain links TRBV30 with TRBJ1-2; the D gene is possibly TRBD1 (6 bases). This CDR3 is 11 amino acids long. Germline V gene lookup returns CDR1 GTSNPN and CDR2 SVGIG (reference sequence). Trimming cost V 3 bases and J 8 bases, with 10 bases left between them. The CDR3: CAWRSGGGYTF. The DNA for the CDR3 is TGTGCCTGGAGGAGCGGGGGCGGCTACACCTTC.

The gene calls are TRBV5-1 and TRBJ1-5; 7 bases map to TRBD1. CDR3 size: 16 residues. Germline trimming cut 5 bases from V and 0 bases from J; bases unmatched to any gene: 8. The V gene's germline CDR1 is SGHRS and CDR2 YFSETQ. CDR3 nucleotide sequence: TGCGCCAGCAGGCCTGGGACAGAGTATAGCAATCAGCCCCAGCATTTT. Translation gives CASRPGTEYSNQPQHF.

The genes are TRBV6-1 and TRBJ2-5; D could derive from TRBD1 or TRBD2 (5 bases each). The V and J ends lost 3 bases and 7 bases respectively, with 12 bases between them. The CDR3 is 13 residues long. Germline CDR1 MNHNS, CDR2 SASEGT. The CDR3 sequence is CASSDWPRGTQYF. In DNA form, the CDR3 reads TGTGCCAGCAGTGACTGGCCGAGGGGGACCCAGTACTTC.

This clone was observed a single time. The chain employs TRBV2 and TRBJ2-7, with 12 bases matching TRBD2. The CDR3 is 15 amino acids. Germline CDR1 and CDR2: SNHLY and FYNNEI. The J segment lost 4 bases and the V segment lost 6 bases, leaving 7 bases of the junction unmatched. This CDR3 is CASSPTSGRIYEQYF. The CDR3 nucleotides are TGTGCCAGCAGCCCCACTAGCGGGAGGATATACGAGCAGTACTTC.

The chain carries TRBV4-1 and TRBJ2-1; 12 nucleotides align to TRBD2. CDR1 and CDR2 (germline): MGHRA, YSYEKL. Trimming removed 0 bases from V and 6 bases from J; junction bases left unmatched: 3. This CDR3 comprises 16 residues. The CDR3 spells CASSQDSSGRVNEQFF. In DNA, the CDR3 is TGCGCCAGCAGCCAAGATTCTAGCGGGAGGGTCAATGAGCAGTTCTTC.

The CDR3 loop reads CASRDPDRGGEQYF. The CDR3 DNA reads as TGTGCCAGTAGGGACCCTGACAGGGGGGGCGAGCAGTACTTC. The gene calls are TRBV19 and TRBJ2-7, with 9 bases identical to TRBD1. The junction had 9 bases not matched to a gene; V was cut back by 6 bases and J by 6 bases. Germline V gene data show CDR1 as LNHDA and CDR2 as SQIVND (reference sequence). The CDR3 spans 14 residues.

The V and J genes are TRBV11-3 and TRBJ2-1; TRBD2 matches at 7 bases. The junction had 13 bases not matched to a gene; V was cut back by 5 bases and J by 9 bases. Germline assignment: CDR1 SGHNT and CDR2 YENEEA. The CDR3 has 15 residues. The CDR3 loop reads CASSPAAGPGVEQFF. CDR3 bases: TGTGCCAGCAGCCCCGCAGCGGGGCCCGGGGTTGAGCAGTTCTTC.

This sequence joins TRBV6-5 and TRBJ2-7; D is possibly TRBD2 (5 bases). Trimming stripped 3 bases from V and 6 bases from J, with 12 bases between. Germline V gene lookup returns CDR1 MNHEY and CDR2 SVGAGI. The CDR3 spans 13 residues. The CDR3 DNA sequence: TGTGCCAGCAGTTATCGGCTAGCTGGCGAGCAGTACTTC. As protein: CASSYRLAGEQYF.

Notes on this clone: A junction boundary mismatches the germline segment, possibly from a read error. The genes are TRBV29-1 and TRBJ1-1; the D gene is possibly TRBD1 (5 bases). This CDR3 is 16 amino acids long. Looked up from germline, CDR1 is SQVTM and CDR2 is ANQGSEA. CDR3: CSTPRGRPGVNTEAFF. The DNA for the CDR3 is TGCAGCACCCCCCGCGGGCGGCCGGGGGTGAATACTGAAGCTTTCTTT.

The chain recombines TRBV19 with TRBJ2-2; the D is unclear. The CDR3 is made up of 13 amino acids. Germline V gives CDR1 LNHDA, CDR2 SQIVND (reference sequence). Trimming cost V 0 bases and J 6 bases, with 5 bases left between them. Here the CDR3 reads CASSIDYPGELFF. The CDR3 coding sequence is TGTGCCAGTAGTATAGATTATCCCGGGGAGCTGTTTTTT.

The chain joins TRBV5-1 to TRBJ2-1, with D unresolved. Per germline, CDR1 SGHRS and CDR2 YFSETQ. Trimming took 0 bases from V and 5 from J, leaving 15 bases between them. CDR3 length equals 16 residues. The CDR3 region is CASSLEVTSGNNEQFF. CDR3 DNA: TGCGCCAGCAGCTTGGAGGTCACCTCAGGAAACAATGAGCAGTTCTTC.

The rearrangement uses TRBV7-9 and TRBJ2-7; D might be TRBD1 (6 bases). Looked up from germline, CDR1 is SEHNR and CDR2 is FQNEAQ (reference sequence). Trimming stripped 1 base from V and 6 bases from J, with 7 bases between. The CDR3 has 12 residues. The CDR3 region is CASSLDRVEQYF. The CDR3 DNA sequence: TGTGCCAGCAGCTTAGACAGGGTCGAGCAGTACTTC.

The V gene is TRBV19, the J gene TRBJ1-1; the match to TRBD1 covers 7 bases. The CDR3 covers 14 residues. V was clipped by 6 bases and J by 3 bases; unmatched bases: 7. Germline values: CDR1 LNHDA, CDR2 SQIVND (reference sequence). DNA for the CDR3: TGTGCCAGTAGCCGGGCCCAGGGGGACACTGAAGCTTTCTTT. Its translation is CASSRAQGDTEAFF.

V gene TRBV4-2 combines with J gene TRBJ1-2; the D gene is possibly TRBD1 (6 bases). V was trimmed by 0 bases and J by 2 bases, leaving 10 bases between them. The CDR3 loop spans 15 amino acids. CDR1 and CDR2 (germline): LGHNA, YNFKEQ. CDR3 sequence: CASSQDRDTNYGYTF. The CDR3 DNA sequence: TGTGCCAGCAGCCAAGATCGGGACACAAACTATGGCTACACCTTC.

This clone turned up a few times. The chain joins TRBV19 to TRBJ2-2, with D unresolved. Germline V CDR1 and CDR2: LNHDA, SQIVND (reference sequence). The CDR3 has 13 amino acids. V lost 5 bases, J lost 7 bases, and 11 bases lay in between. CDR3 nucleotide sequence: TGTGCCAGTAGTCCAGACTTAGGCGGGGAGCTGTTTTTT. Its protein product is CASSPDLGGELFF. The full variable domain, completed using reference TRBV19 and TRBJ2-2, is DGGITQSPKYLFRKEGQNVTLSCEQNLNHDAMYWYRQDPGQGLRLIYYSQIVNDFQKGDIAEGYSVSREKKESFPLTVTSAQKNPTAFYLCASSPDLGGELFFGEGSRLTVL.

The chain joins TRBV5-6 to TRBJ2-5; TRBD2 matches at 9 bases. Germline V CDR1 and CDR2: SGHDT, YYEEEE. V lost 1 base, J lost 4 bases, and 8 bases stayed unmatched. This CDR3 is built from 16 residues. The CDR3 is CASSLLALAGLETQYF. CDR3 nucleotide sequence: TGTGCCAGCAGCTTGCTAGCTCTAGCGGGGCTAGAGACCCAGTACTTC.

The chain uses TRBV4-1 and TRBJ2-7, with TRBD2 matching 10 bases. The V gene's germline CDR1 is MGHRA and CDR2 YSYEKL. The CDR3 is 18 residues long. The ends lost 0 bases at V and 3 bases at J; junction bases unmatched: 11. CDR3 protein: CASSQDALAGEIYYEQYF. The CDR3 DNA reads TGCGCCAGCAGCCAAGATGCCCTAGCGGGAGAGATCTACTACGAGCAGTACTTC.

This chain links TRBV6-1 with TRBJ2-2, with 7 bases that match TRBD2. The CDR3 is made up of 14 amino acids. CDR1 and CDR2 (germline): MNHNS, SASEGT. J gave up 5 bases and V 3 bases, and 3 bases lay outside the gene matches. The CDR3 DNA reads as TGTGCCAGCAGTGAGGGAGGGCCTACCGGGGAGCTGTTTTTT. The encoded protein is CASSEGGPTGELFF.

The chain employs TRBV18 and TRBJ2-4; a possible D gene is TRBD1 (5 bases). CDR1 and CDR2 (germline): KGHSH, LQKENI. The CDR3 contains 18 residues. The V gene lost 2 bases and the J gene lost 0 bases, with 17 bases spanning the gap. The CDR3 here is CASSPAMTASRAKNIQYF. CDR3 DNA sequence: TGTGCCAGCTCACCAGCGATGACAGCGTCTAGAGCCAAAAACATTCAGTACTTC.

CDR3 amino acids: CASSLSPSGSTGELFF. The DNA for the CDR3 is TGCGCCAGCAGCTTGAGCCCTAGCGGGAGCACCGGGGAGCTGTTTTTT. J is TRBJ2-2 and V is TRBV5-1; TRBD2 matches 10 bases. Germline CDR1 SGHRS, CDR2 YFSETQ. The CDR3 spans 16 residues. Losses at the gene ends were 1 base for V and 4 bases for J; bases not matched to a gene: 4.

J is TRBJ1-5 and V is TRBV6-5; 7 bases match TRBD1. With 2 bases clipped from V and 7 bases from J, the junction kept 2 bases outside the gene matches. Looked up from germline, CDR1 is MNHEY and CDR2 is SVGAGI. The CDR3 length is 13 residues. The CDR3 here is CASSYEGGQPQHF. The CDR3 region has the DNA TGTGCCAGCAGTTACGAAGGGGGCCAGCCCCAGCATTTT.

The CDR3 is CATSRAVGQGYEQYF. In DNA form, the CDR3 reads TGTGCCACCAGCAGAGCTGTTGGACAGGGCTACGAGCAGTACTTC. The rearrangement joins TRBV15 to TRBJ2-7, with TRBD1 matching 8 bases. The length of the CDR3 is 15 residues. Germline V lookup: CDR1 LNHNV, CDR2 YYDKDF (reference sequence). Trimming at V came to 1 base and at J to 3 bases, leaving 5 bases not matched to a gene.

The chain couples TRBV5-6 to TRBJ2-7; 10 bases map to TRBD1. Germline loops: CDR1 SGHDT, CDR2 YYEEEE. The CDR3 contains 14 residues. V shed 4 bases, J shed 4 bases, and the junction held 5 bases outside the gene matches. CDR3 nucleotides: TGTGCCAGCAGCCGGACAGGGGGTTGGTACGAGCAGTACTTC. Amino acid sequence: CASSRTGGWYEQYF.